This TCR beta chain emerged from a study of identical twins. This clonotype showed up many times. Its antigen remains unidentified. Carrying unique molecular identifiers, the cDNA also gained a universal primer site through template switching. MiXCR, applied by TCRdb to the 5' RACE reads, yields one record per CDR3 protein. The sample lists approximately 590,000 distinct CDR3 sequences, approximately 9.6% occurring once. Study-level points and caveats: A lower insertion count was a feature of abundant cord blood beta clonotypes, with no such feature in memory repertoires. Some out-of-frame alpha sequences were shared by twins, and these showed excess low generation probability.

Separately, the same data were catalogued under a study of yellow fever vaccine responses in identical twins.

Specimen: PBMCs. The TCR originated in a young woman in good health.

CDR3 nucleotides: TGTGCCAGCAGCGTGCGAACTGAAGCTTTCTTT. It specifies CASSVRTEAFF. This sequence joins TRBV9 and TRBJ1-1; D call uncertain. Germline-derived CDR1 and CDR2 are SGDLS and YYNGEE. Trimming pared 2 bases from V and 5 bases from J, leaving 4 bases between. The CDR3 sequence is 11 residues long. The full variable domain, rest sourced from reference TRBV9 and TRBJ1-1, is DSGVTQTPKHLITATGQRVTLRCSPRSGDLSVYWYQQSLDQGLQFLIQYYNGEERAKGNILERFSAQQFPDLHSELNLSSLELGDSALYFCASSVRTEAFFGQGTRLTVV.